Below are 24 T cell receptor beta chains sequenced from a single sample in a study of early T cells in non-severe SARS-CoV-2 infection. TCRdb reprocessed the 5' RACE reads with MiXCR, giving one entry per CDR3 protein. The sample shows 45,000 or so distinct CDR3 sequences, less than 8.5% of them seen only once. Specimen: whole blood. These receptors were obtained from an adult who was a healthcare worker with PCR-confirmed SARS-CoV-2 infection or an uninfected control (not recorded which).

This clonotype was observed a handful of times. This chain's CDR3 is CASSPGQGAYNEQFF. The CDR3 DNA sequence: TGTGCCAGCAGTCCTGGACAGGGGGCCTACAATGAGCAGTTCTTC. The J gene is TRBJ2-1, the V gene TRBV5-5, with 10 bases fitting TRBD1. The CDR3 loop spans 15 amino acids. J was trimmed by 2 bases and V by 5 bases; bases with no gene match: 4. Germline-derived CDR1 and CDR2 are SGHKS and YYEKEE (reference sequence).

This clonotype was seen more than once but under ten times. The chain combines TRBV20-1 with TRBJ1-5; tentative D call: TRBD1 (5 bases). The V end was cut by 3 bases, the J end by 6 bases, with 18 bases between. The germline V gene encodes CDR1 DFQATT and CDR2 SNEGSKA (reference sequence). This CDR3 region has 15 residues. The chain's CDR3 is CSASGQGASSQPQHF. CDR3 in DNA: TGCAGTGCTAGCGGACAAGGGGCGAGTAGTCAGCCCCAGCATTTT.

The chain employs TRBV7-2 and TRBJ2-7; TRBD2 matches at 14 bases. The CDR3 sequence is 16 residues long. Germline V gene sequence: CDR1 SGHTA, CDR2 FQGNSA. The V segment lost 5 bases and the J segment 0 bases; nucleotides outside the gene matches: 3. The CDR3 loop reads CASSGTSGGDSYEQYF. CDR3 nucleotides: TGTGCCAGCAGCGGGACTAGCGGGGGTGACTCCTACGAGCAGTACTTC.

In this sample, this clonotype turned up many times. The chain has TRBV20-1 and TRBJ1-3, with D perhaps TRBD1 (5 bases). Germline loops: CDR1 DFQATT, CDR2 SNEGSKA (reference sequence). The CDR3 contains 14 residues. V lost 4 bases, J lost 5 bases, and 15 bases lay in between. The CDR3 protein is CSAMTDITRNTIYF. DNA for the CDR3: TGCAGTGCTATGACAGATATTACGCGAAACACCATATATTTT.

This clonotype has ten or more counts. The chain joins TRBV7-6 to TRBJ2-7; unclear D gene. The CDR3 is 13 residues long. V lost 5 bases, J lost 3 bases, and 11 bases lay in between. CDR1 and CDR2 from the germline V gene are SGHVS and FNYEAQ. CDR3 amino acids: CASSAGPNYEQYF. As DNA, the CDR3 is TGTGCCAGCAGCGCAGGACCGAACTACGAGCAGTACTTC.

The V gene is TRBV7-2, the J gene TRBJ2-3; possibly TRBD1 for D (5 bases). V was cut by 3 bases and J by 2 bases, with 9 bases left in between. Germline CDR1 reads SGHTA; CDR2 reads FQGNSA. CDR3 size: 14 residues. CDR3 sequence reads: CASSFRTNTDTQYF. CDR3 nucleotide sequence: TGTGCCAGCAGCTTCCGGACAAACACAGATACGCAGTATTTT.

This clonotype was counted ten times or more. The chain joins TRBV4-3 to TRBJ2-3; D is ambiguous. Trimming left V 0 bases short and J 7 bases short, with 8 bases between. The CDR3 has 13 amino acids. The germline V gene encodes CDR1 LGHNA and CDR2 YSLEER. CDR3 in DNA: TGCGCCAGCAGCCAAGATGTGGCTTATACGCAGTATTTT. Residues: CASSQDVAYTQYF.

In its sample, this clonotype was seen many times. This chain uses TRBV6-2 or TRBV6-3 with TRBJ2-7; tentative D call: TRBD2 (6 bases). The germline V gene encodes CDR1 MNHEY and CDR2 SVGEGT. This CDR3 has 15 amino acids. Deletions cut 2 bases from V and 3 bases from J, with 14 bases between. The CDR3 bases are TGTGCCAGCAGTTACCATTCCCCGGGGGTCTACGAGCAGTACTTC. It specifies CASSYHSPGVYEQYF.

The CDR3 nucleotides read TGCGCCAGCAGCCCCGGAGGGGAAAGCAATCAGCCCCAGCATTTT. This sequence encodes CASSPGGESNQPQHF. This sequence joins TRBV5-1 and TRBJ1-5; weak D call: TRBD1 (5 bases). The V and J ends lost 4 bases and 1 base respectively, with 12 bases between them. This CDR3 spans 15 amino acids. Germline CDR1 is SGHRS and CDR2 is YFSETQ.

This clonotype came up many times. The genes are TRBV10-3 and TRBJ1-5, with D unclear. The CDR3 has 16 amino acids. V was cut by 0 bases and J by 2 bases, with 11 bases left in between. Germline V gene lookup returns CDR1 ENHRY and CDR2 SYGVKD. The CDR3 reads CAISESEGLGNQPQHF. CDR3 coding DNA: TGTGCCATCAGTGAGTCCGAAGGGCTCGGCAATCAGCCCCAGCATTTT.

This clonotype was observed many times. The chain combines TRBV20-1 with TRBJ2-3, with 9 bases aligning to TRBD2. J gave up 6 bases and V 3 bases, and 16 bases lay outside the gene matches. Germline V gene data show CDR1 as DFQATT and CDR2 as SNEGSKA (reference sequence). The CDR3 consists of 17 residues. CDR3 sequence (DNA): TGCAGTGCTAGGTTTTTCCGGGTAGCGGGGGAATCCGATACGCAGTATTTT. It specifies CSARFFRVAGESDTQYF.

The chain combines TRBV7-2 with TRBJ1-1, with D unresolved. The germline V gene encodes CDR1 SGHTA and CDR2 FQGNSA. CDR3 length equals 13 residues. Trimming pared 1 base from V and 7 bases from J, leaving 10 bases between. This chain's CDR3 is CASSLVSGSEAFF. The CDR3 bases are TGTGCCAGCAGCTTAGTATCAGGCAGTGAAGCTTTCTTT.

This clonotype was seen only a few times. The CDR3 reads CASSSDRGPDTQYF. CDR3 DNA: TGCGCCAGCAGCTCGGACAGGGGCCCAGATACGCAGTATTTT. This chain joins TRBV5-1 and TRBJ2-3, with 9 bases lining up with TRBD1. The CDR3 contains 14 residues. The J segment lost 4 bases and the V segment lost 3 bases, leaving 3 bases of the junction unmatched. Germline V gene lookup returns CDR1 SGHRS and CDR2 YFSETQ.

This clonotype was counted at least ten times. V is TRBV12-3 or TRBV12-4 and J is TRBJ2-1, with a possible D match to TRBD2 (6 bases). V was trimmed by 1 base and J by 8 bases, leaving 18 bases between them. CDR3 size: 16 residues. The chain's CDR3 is CASSLGPLRGLYEQFF. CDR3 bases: TGTGCCAGCAGTTTAGGCCCCCTGCGGGGCCTTTATGAGCAGTTCTTC.

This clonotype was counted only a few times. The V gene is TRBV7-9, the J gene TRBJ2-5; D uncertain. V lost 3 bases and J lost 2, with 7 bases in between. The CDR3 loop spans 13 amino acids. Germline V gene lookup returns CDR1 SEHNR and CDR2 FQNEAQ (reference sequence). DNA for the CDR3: TGTGCCAGCAGCTTGGTCCTTCAAGAGACCCAGTACTTC. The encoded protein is CASSLVLQETQYF.

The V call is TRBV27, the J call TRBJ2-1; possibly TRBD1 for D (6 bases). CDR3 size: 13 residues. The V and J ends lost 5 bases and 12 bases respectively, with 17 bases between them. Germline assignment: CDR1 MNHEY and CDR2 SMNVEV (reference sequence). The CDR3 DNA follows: TGTGCCAGCAGTGCTACGACAGGCCCCCCGCAGTTCTTC. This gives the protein CASSATTGPPQFF.

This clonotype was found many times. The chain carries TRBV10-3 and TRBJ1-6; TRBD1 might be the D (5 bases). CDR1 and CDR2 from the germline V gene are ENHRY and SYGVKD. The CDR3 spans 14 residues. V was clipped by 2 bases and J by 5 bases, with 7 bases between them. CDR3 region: CAISEGGNNSPLHF. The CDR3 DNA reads TGTGCCATCAGTGAGGGGGGGAATAATTCACCCCTCCACTTT.

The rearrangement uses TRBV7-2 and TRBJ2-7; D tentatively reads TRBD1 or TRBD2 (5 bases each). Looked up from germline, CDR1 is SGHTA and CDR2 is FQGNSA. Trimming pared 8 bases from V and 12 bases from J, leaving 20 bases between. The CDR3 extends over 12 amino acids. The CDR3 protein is CASPTSERGAYF. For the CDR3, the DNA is TGTGCCAGCCCTACTTCGGAGAGGGGAGCGTACTTC.

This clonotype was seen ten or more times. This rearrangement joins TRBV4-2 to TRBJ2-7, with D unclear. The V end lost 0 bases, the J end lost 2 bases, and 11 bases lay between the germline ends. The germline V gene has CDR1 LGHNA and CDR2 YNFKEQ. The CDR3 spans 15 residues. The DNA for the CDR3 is TGTGCCAGCAGCCAAGATAAAGGGCTTACCTACGAGCAGTACTTC. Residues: CASSQDKGLTYEQYF.

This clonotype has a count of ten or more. CDR3 sequence: CASSLGQGGHTF. The DNA of the CDR3 is TGTGCCAGCAGTTTAGGACAGGGTGGGCACACCTTC. The chain joins TRBV12-3 or TRBV12-4 to TRBJ1-2, with 7 bases identical to TRBD1. V lost 1 base and J lost 12; bases outside the gene matches: 5. The length of the CDR3 is 12 residues.

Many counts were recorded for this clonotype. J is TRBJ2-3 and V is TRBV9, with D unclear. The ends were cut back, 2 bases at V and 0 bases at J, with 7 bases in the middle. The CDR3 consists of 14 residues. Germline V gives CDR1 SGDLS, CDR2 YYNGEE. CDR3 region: CASSVSMSTDTQYF. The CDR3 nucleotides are TGTGCCAGCAGCGTTTCTATGAGCACAGATACGCAGTATTTT.

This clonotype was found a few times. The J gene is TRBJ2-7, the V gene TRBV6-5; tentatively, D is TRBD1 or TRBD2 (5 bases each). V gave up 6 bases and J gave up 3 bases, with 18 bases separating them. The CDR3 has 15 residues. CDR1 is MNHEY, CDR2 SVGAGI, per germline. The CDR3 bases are TGTGCCAGCAGCCACGGGGCGTATGGAAACTACGAGCAGTACTTC. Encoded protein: CASSHGAYGNYEQYF.

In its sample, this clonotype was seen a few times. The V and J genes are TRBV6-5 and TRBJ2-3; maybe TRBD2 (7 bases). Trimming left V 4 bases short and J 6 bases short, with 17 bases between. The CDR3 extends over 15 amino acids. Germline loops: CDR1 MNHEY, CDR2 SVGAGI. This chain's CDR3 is CASSSRWGGRDTQYF. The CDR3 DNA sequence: TGTGCCAGCAGTTCTAGGTGGGGGGGCCGGGATACGCAGTATTTT.

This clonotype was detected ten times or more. CDR3 amino acids: CSVREGENTEAFF. The CDR3 nucleotides are TGCAGCGTCCGGGAGGGAGAGAACACTGAAGCTTTCTTT. The chain has TRBV29-1 and TRBJ1-1, with D uncertain. Germline V gene sequence: CDR1 SQVTM, CDR2 ANQGSEA. This CDR3 contains 13 residues. Trimming took 6 bases from V and 1 from J, leaving 12 bases between them.